One sample yielded the 32 T cell receptor beta chains listed below, sequenced in a study of T cells in Graves' hyperthyroidism and ophthalmopathy. RNA transcripts served as the template for amplifying TCR beta CDR3 regions. The TCR CDR3 first-round RT-PCR relied on the HTBI primer set. One entry per CDR3 protein, called by TCRdb with MiXCR from the multiplex PCR reads. The data hold 700,000 or so distinct CDR3 sequences, with roughly 15% observed a single time. The material sequenced was blood. All receptors come from a man between 18 and 29 years old with Graves' hyperthyroidism.

This clonotype turned up a few times. The chain recombines TRBV13 with TRBJ2-7; TRBD2 agrees at 9 bases. V was pared by 4 bases and J by 4 bases, with 8 bases of the junction left unmatched. Germline CDR1 reads PRHDT; CDR2 reads FYEKMQ (reference sequence). The CDR3 runs 15 residues. CDR3 residues: CASSSRIAGEYEQYF. In DNA form, the CDR3 reads TGTGCCAGCAGCTCCCGGATAGCGGGAGAGTACGAGCAGTACTTC.

The chain is built from TRBV7-6 and TRBJ1-4; no firm D call. CDR1 and CDR2 (germline): SGHVS, FNYEAQ. V was shortened by 5 bases and J by 6 bases, with 13 bases between the two germline ends. This CDR3 has 14 residues. The CDR3, as DNA: TGTGCCAGCAGCCCGCTTAAGACCGATGAAAAACTGTTTTTT. Translated, it gives CASSPLKTDEKLFF.

In its sample, this clonotype was seen many times. The chain uses TRBV3-1 and TRBJ1-5; maybe TRBD1 (6 bases). This CDR3 spans 15 amino acids. V was cut by 1 base and J by 3 bases, with 10 bases left in between. Germline lookup yields CDR1 LGHDT and CDR2 YNNKEL (reference sequence). The CDR3 sequence: CASSQGTAINQPQHF. The CDR3 region has the DNA TGTGCCAGCAGCCAAGGGACAGCAATCAATCAGCCCCAGCATTTT.

CDR3 DNA sequence: TGTGCCAGCACCTGGGTGTCGAACACCGGGGAGCTGTTTTTT. Translating gives CASTWVSNTGELFF. The genes are TRBV7-9 and TRBJ2-2; D unresolved. This CDR3 has 14 residues. Germline loops: CDR1 SEHNR, CDR2 FQNEAQ (reference sequence). The V end lost 7 bases, the J end lost 0 bases, and 9 bases lay between the germline ends.

V and J are TRBV7-2 and TRBJ2-4, with TRBD1 matching 10 bases. The trim removed 0 bases at V and 9 bases at J, leaving 5 bases unmatched. The CDR3 runs to 15 residues. Germline V gives CDR1 SGHTA, CDR2 FQGNSA. DNA of the CDR3: TGTGCCAGCAGCTTAGCTGCGACAGGGGGCGGCATTCAGTACTTC. This sequence encodes CASSLAATGGGIQYF.

The J gene is TRBJ2-7, the V gene TRBV20-1; 7 bases align to TRBD2. This CDR3 contains 18 residues. The V gene end was trimmed by 3 bases and the J gene end by 3 bases; junction bases not matched to a gene: 20. Germline V gene sequence: CDR1 DFQATT, CDR2 SNEGSKA (reference sequence). CDR3: CSASQDLPSGNGVYEQYF. CDR3 DNA sequence: TGCAGTGCTAGCCAAGACTTGCCTAGCGGAAATGGGGTCTACGAGCAGTACTTC.

The V and J genes are TRBV4-2 and TRBJ2-3; 7 bases align to TRBD2. V gave up 4 bases and J gave up 3 bases; unmatched junction bases: 16. The germline V gene encodes CDR1 LGHNA and CDR2 YNFKEQ. The length of the CDR3 is 18 residues. Written as DNA, the CDR3 is TGTGCCAGCAGCCCTTTGGGGGGGTCAGTAGCTAATACAGATACGCAGTATTTT. As protein: CASSPLGGSVANTDTQYF.

On this clonotype: An end of the junction differs from the germline gene, which may be a read error. The rearrangement uses TRBV27 and TRBJ2-2; the D gene is possibly TRBD2 (5 bases). This CDR3 contains 14 residues. Germline-derived CDR1 and CDR2 are MNHEY and SMNVEV (reference sequence). In nucleotides, the CDR3 is TGTGTCAGCAGCCTCGGACTCCCGGCCGGGGAGCTGTTTTTT. It specifies CVSSLGLPAGELFF.

The table lists this clonotype with a few counts. The genes are TRBV11-2 and TRBJ2-5, with D possibly being TRBD1 or TRBD2 (6 bases each). This CDR3 comprises 15 residues. Germline V lookup: CDR1 SGHAT, CDR2 FQNNGV. Trimming took 5 bases from V and 5 from J, leaving 18 bases between them. CDR3 coding DNA: TGTGCCAGCAGCATCCCGGAGGGGGATCGGGAGACCCAGTACTTC. The encoded protein is CASSIPEGDRETQYF. Together with reference TRBV11-2 and TRBJ2-5, the CDR3 gives the full variable domain: EAGVAQSPRYKIIEKRQSVAFWCNPISGHATLYWYQQILGQGPKLLIQFQNNGVVDDSQLPKDRFSAERLKGVDSTLKIQPAKLEDSAVYLCASSIPEGDRETQYFGPGTRLLVL.

This clonotype was observed a few times. The V and J genes are TRBV20-1 and TRBJ2-7; perhaps TRBD2 as D (5 bases). Germline CDR1 is DFQATT and CDR2 is SNEGSKA (reference sequence). CDR3 length: 16 residues. Trimming removed 0 bases from V and 2 bases from J, with 17 bases in between. For the CDR3, the DNA is TGCAGTGCTAGAGATCCCCGTGGAGGCCCCACCTACGAGCAGTACTTC. Protein product: CSARDPRGGPTYEQYF.

This clonotype was seen at least ten times. CDR3 coding DNA: TGTGCCAGCAGCCCTTGGGGGCAGAGCAACACCGGGGAGCTGTTTTTT. Translating gives CASSPWGQSNTGELFF. V gene TRBV27 combines with J gene TRBJ2-2, with D possibly TRBD1 on 6 matching bases. V was clipped by 6 bases and J by 2 bases, with 16 bases between them. Germline V gene lookup returns CDR1 MNHEY and CDR2 SMNVEV (reference sequence). The CDR3 is 16 amino acids.

This clonotype was counted at least ten times. This chain joins TRBV2 and TRBJ2-3, with a tentative D call TRBD2 (5 bases). Germline CDR1 SNHLY, CDR2 FYNNEI. The CDR3 runs to 13 residues. V was shortened by 9 bases and J by 3 bases, with 13 bases between the two germline ends. The CDR3 spells CASLQRPTDTQYF. CDR3 bases: TGTGCCAGTCTGCAGCGGCCTACAGATACGCAGTATTTT.

The sample holds many counts of this clonotype. V is TRBV11-3 and J is TRBJ2-3, with no clear D. The CDR3 runs 15 residues. Germline lookup yields CDR1 SGHNT and CDR2 YENEEA. Trimming pared 0 bases from V and 0 bases from J, leaving 7 bases between. The CDR3 coding sequence is TGTGCCAGCAGCTTAGAGCCTCGGAGCACAGATACGCAGTATTTT. As protein: CASSLEPRSTDTQYF.

The chain uses TRBV4-1 and TRBJ2-1; 12 bases align to TRBD2. The length of the CDR3 is 15 residues. Germline V gene data show CDR1 as MGHRA and CDR2 as YSYEKL. Unmatched junction bases numbered 4, after V lost 3 bases and J lost 7 bases. In nucleotides, the CDR3 is TGCGCCAGCAGCCAGACTAGCGGGAGCGATAATGAGCAGTTCTTC. This gives the protein CASSQTSGSDNEQFF.

This clonotype was seen at least ten times. The rearrangement joins TRBV30 to TRBJ1-1, with a tentative D call TRBD1 (6 bases). The V end was cut by 4 bases, the J end by 0 bases, with 15 bases between. Per the germline V gene, CDR1 is GTSNPN and CDR2 is SVGIG (reference sequence). The CDR3 is 15 residues long. The CDR3 loop reads CAWIHPGQLNTEAFF. For the CDR3, the DNA is TGTGCCTGGATCCACCCGGGACAACTGAACACTGAAGCTTTCTTT.

This clonotype has at least ten counts. The chain joins TRBV2 to TRBJ1-1; D not certain. The CDR3 extends over 14 amino acids. Looked up from germline, CDR1 is SNHLY and CDR2 is FYNNEI. V lost 6 bases, J lost 11 bases, and 22 bases lay in between. CDR3 residues: CASRRVWKPQEAFF. The CDR3 bases are TGTGCCAGCAGGCGCGTCTGGAAACCCCAAGAGGCTTTCTTT.

In this sample, this clonotype turned up a few times. This chain links TRBV18 with TRBJ2-7; tentative D call: TRBD1 (6 bases). CDR3 size: 13 residues. Germline V gene lookup returns CDR1 KGHSH and CDR2 LQKENI. V lost 9 bases, J lost 6 bases, and 18 bases lay in between. The CDR3 here is CASSQGITGEQYF. The CDR3 bases are TGTGCCAGTTCCCAGGGGATTACGGGCGAGCAGTACTTC.

The rearrangement links TRBV6-1 to TRBJ2-7; 8 bases line up with TRBD1. In germline, CDR1 is MNHNS, CDR2 SASEGT. The CDR3 is made up of 14 amino acids. Germline trimming cut 6 bases from V and 2 bases from J; bases unmatched to any gene: 6. CDR3 in amino acids: CASSGTGYTYEQYF. The CDR3 nucleotides are TGTGCCAGCAGCGGGACAGGATACACCTACGAGCAGTACTTC.

This clonotype has a handful of counts. This chain connects TRBV6-1 to TRBJ1-5; 8 nucleotides align to TRBD1. V lost 6 bases and J lost 7; bases outside the gene matches: 8. This CDR3 is 14 amino acids long. Per germline, CDR1 MNHNS and CDR2 SASEGT. CDR3 in amino acids: CASSRTGFSQPQHF. The CDR3 DNA sequence: TGTGCCAGCAGCCGGACAGGGTTTAGCCAGCCCCAGCATTTT.

The CDR3, as DNA: TGTGCCACCCGAGGTGGGACAGGGGGTTCACCCCTCCACTTT. Protein product: CATRGGTGGSPLHF. The V gene is TRBV12-3 or TRBV12-4, the J gene TRBJ1-6; 11 nucleotides agree with TRBD1. Unmatched junction bases numbered 8, after V lost 10 bases and J lost 9 bases. The CDR3 consists of 14 residues.

This clonotype was observed a handful of times. The gene calls are TRBV27 and TRBJ1-1, with a tentative D call TRBD1 (6 bases). Germline V gives CDR1 MNHEY, CDR2 SMNVEV (reference sequence). The V end lost 2 bases, the J end lost 0 bases, and 13 bases lay between the germline ends. This CDR3 is 16 amino acids long. CDR3 DNA sequence: TGTGCCAGCAGTTTAGGGGCCGGGACACTGAACACTGAAGCTTTCTTT. Its protein product is CASSLGAGTLNTEAFF.

This clonotype has ten or more counts. V and J are TRBV28 and TRBJ1-4; TRBD1 matches 8 bases. V lost 6 bases and J lost 7; bases outside the gene matches: 7. The CDR3 has 14 residues. Per germline, CDR1 MDHEN and CDR2 SYDVKM. In DNA, the CDR3 is TGTGCCAGCAGATCAGGGGGCTCTAGTGAAAAACTGTTTTTT. As protein: CASRSGGSSEKLFF.

CDR3 DNA sequence: TGTGCCAGCAGCCAAGTCTTTCGAGCAGGGGCCGTCGAGCAGTACTTC. It specifies CASSQVFRAGAVEQYF. This chain connects TRBV3-1 to TRBJ2-7; the D gene is possibly TRBD1 (6 bases). The germline CDR1 and CDR2 sequences are LGHDT and YNNKEL (reference sequence). This CDR3 region has 16 residues. V was trimmed by 1 base and J by 6 bases, leaving 19 bases between them.

This rearrangement joins TRBV10-3 to TRBJ2-7, with 9 bases lining up with TRBD2. Trimming removed 2 bases from V and 2 bases from J; junction bases left unmatched: 10. The germline gives CDR1 ENHRY, CDR2 SYGVKD. The CDR3 has 17 residues. The CDR3: CAISERPGLAGTYEQYF. The CDR3 DNA sequence: TGTGCCATCAGTGAGCGACCTGGGCTAGCGGGAACCTACGAGCAGTACTTC.

The J gene is TRBJ2-1, the V gene TRBV29-1; TRBD2 matches 13 bases. V was clipped by 3 bases and J by 8 bases; unmatched bases: 10. Germline CDR1 is SQVTM and CDR2 is ANQGSEA. The CDR3 is 16 amino acids. This CDR3 is CSVDLQGLAGNDEQFF. CDR3 coding DNA: TGCAGCGTTGATCTTCAGGGACTAGCGGGAAACGATGAGCAGTTCTTC.

The chain combines TRBV2 with TRBJ2-5, with 8 bases aligning to TRBD2. CDR1 and CDR2 (germline): SNHLY, FYNNEI. The CDR3 has 15 residues. Trimming removed 5 bases from V and 7 bases from J; junction bases left unmatched: 12. The CDR3 DNA sequence: TGTGCCAGCAGTTCTGGGGTCACTCGGGGGGGGACCCAGTACTTC. This sequence encodes CASSSGVTRGGTQYF.

This clonotype has a count of ten or more. The chain has TRBV6-2 or TRBV6-3 and TRBJ2-3, with a weak D call TRBD2 (6 bases). This CDR3 comprises 16 residues. Trimming left V 6 bases short and J 1 base short, with 17 bases between. In germline, CDR1 is MNHEY, CDR2 SVGEGT. For the CDR3, the DNA is TGTGCCAGCAGGCCGCTGCCTAGCGAGCGCACAGATACGCAGTATTTT. Translating gives CASRPLPSERTDTQYF.

This clonotype was picked up many times. This sequence joins TRBV24-1 and TRBJ2-7; the match to TRBD1 covers 10 bases. The trim removed 6 bases at V and 4 bases at J, leaving 8 bases unmatched. Germline CDR1 is KGHDR and CDR2 is SFDVKD. This CDR3 has 15 amino acids. In nucleotides, the CDR3 is TGTGCCACCAGTCGAGGGGGGACAGGGGTGTACGAGCAGTACTTC. This sequence encodes CATSRGGTGVYEQYF.

This clonotype has a count of ten or more. This sequence joins TRBV11-1 and TRBJ2-2; 11 bases match TRBD2. The V and J ends lost 5 bases and 7 bases, in that order; junction bases with no gene match: 12. Germline values: CDR1 SGHAT, CDR2 FQDESV (reference sequence). This CDR3 is 17 amino acids long. The DNA of the CDR3 is TGTGCCAGCAGCCTGACTAGCGGGACCCTCGGGGTCGGGGAGCTGTTTTTT. Translation gives CASSLTSGTLGVGELFF.

Concerning this clonotype itself: The CDR3 end shows no conserved phenylalanine or tryptophan, and so a read error is likely. This chain uses TRBV28 with TRBJ2-3, with TRBD2 identical over 7 bases. Germline CDR1 reads MDHEN; CDR2 reads SYDVKM. Unmatched junction bases numbered 2, after V lost 3 bases and J lost 2 bases. This CDR3 has 14 residues. The CDR3 region is CASSLLAATDTQYS. The DNA of the CDR3 is TGTGCCAGCAGTTTGCTAGCGGCCACAGATACGCAGTATTCT.

This clonotype was seen only a few times. CDR3 protein: CAWSRRNIQYF. In DNA form, the CDR3 reads TGTGCCTGGAGCCGACGAAACATTCAGTACTTC. V is TRBV30 and J is TRBJ2-4; D is unclear. This CDR3 contains 11 residues. The ends were cut back, 3 bases at V and 6 bases at J, with 6 bases in the middle. CDR1 GTSNPN and CDR2 SVGIG come from the germline V gene (reference sequence).

V usage is TRBV5-1 and J usage is TRBJ2-7, with D perhaps being TRBD1 or TRBD2 (6 bases each). The CDR3 consists of 13 residues. With 6 bases removed from V and 7 bases from J, the gap between germline ends came to 17 bases. Looked up from germline, CDR1 is SGHRS and CDR2 is YFSETQ. The CDR3 nucleotides are TGCGCCAGCACAAGGGGGGCTTCGGGAGAGCAGTACTTC. Protein sequence: CASTRGASGEQYF. Full variable domain (remainder filled in from reference TRBV5-1 and TRBJ2-7): KAGVTQTPRYLIKTRGQQVTLSCSPISGHRSVSWYQQTPGQGLQFLFEYFSETQRNKGNFPGRFSGRQFSNSRSEMNVSTLELGDSALYLCASTRGASGEQYFGPGTRLTVT.